A selection of T cell receptor beta chains follows, all from one sample in a study of CD8+CD57+ T cells in acquired aplastic anemia. TCRdb re-derived calls from the reads in MiXCR, one entry per CDR3 protein. The sample contains around 250,000 distinct CDR3 sequences, roughly 82% of which appear only once. Input material: sorted CD4+, CD8+, or CD8+CD57+ T cells (not recorded which) from PBMCs. The receptors derive from a human donor with aplastic anemia. The CDR3 runs from the conserved cysteine through the conserved F or W. Fields, in order: J gene, V gene, clone size, D gene, CDR3 DNA, CDR3 protein. D genes are given only for firm matches. The size of a clone is reported for some rows only, either as once, few or many, or as a class for expanded clones.

>TRBJ2-5|TRBV9|.|TRBD2
TGTGCCAGCAGCGTAGAAGAGCGGGGGGGACAAGAGACCCAGTACTTC
CASSVEERGGQETQYF
>TRBJ2-3|TRBV7-3|.|.
TGTGCCAGCTCAATACCGGCCAACGCCGATGAGCAGTATTTT
CASSIPANADEQYF
>TRBJ1-2|TRBV9|.|.
TGCGCCAGCGGACAAGCCCTTGAAGTTCAGTACTTCTTC
CASGQALEVQYFF
>TRBJ2-3|TRBV9|.|TRBD2
TGTGCCAGCGGAGTAGCGGGAAGCATCGATACGCTGGATTTT
CASGVAGSIDTLDF
>TRBJ2-6|TRBV2|.|.
TGTGCCAGCAGGGACGCGGGTAGCTACGCGGCCAACGTTCTGACTTTC
CASRDAGSYAANVLTF
>TRBJ2-1|TRBV7-9|.|.
TGTGACAGCAGCTTCTACAGCAGCAGTGCTAGAGATCTCCGGACAGCGAACAATGAGCAGTTCTTC
CDSSFYSSSARDLRTANNEQFF
>TRBJ2-3|TRBV5-6|.|.
TGTGCCAGCAGCGTGGAGGGGAAAGATACGCAGTATTTT
CASSVEGKDTQYF
>TRBJ1-2|TRBV6-6|once|.
TGTGCCAGCAGCCCAGTAGGGGTTTATGGCTACACCTTC
CASSPVGVYGYTF
>TRBJ2-4|TRBV5-6|.|.
TGTGCCAGCAGCCTCGTTACTAACATTCAGTACTTC
CASSLVTNIQYF
>TRBJ2-5|TRBV7-9|.|TRBD2
TGTGCCAGCGGCTTAGCGGGTTGCTACGGGGCCAACGTCTTC
CASGLAGCYGANVF
>TRBJ2-7|TRBV25-1|.|TRBD1
TGTGCCAGCGGGGGACAGGGGAGGCACGAGCAGTACTTC
CASGGQGRHEQYF
>TRBJ1-2|TRBV7-8|.|.
TGCGCCAGCAGCCAAGCGGTTGCAGGCGACTCCGACTTC
CASSQAVAGDSDF
>TRBJ2-1|TRBV9|.|.
TGTGCCAGCAGCGCCTCCCAGGGGGGCGAAACTAATGAGTTCTTC
CASSASQGGETNEFF
>TRBJ2-5|TRBV5-6|.|.
TGTGCCAGCAGCCTCCGGGACAAGCAAGAGACCCAGTACTTC
CASSLRDKQETQYF
>TRBJ2-1|TRBV7-4|.|.
TGTGCCAGCAGTTACGTGCAGGGTAACTACGAGCAGGACCAGTTCTTC
CASSYVQGNYEQDQFF
>TRBJ1-2|TRBV5-1|.|.
TGCGCCAGCAGCATCGAAGGGGGGCCCTCGGTAGACTATGGCTACACCTTC
CASSIEGGPSVDYGYTF
>TRBJ1-2|TRBV7-9|.|.
TGTGCCAGCAGCTTTGAAACACGCCCGGTGAGCGGTTACACCTTC
CASSFETRPVSGYTF
>TRBJ2-3|TRBV5-4|.|TRBD2
TGTGCCAGCAGCTTTACTACTAGCGGAATAGATACGCAGTATTTT
CASSFTTSGIDTQYF
>TRBJ1-2|TRBV7-9|.|.
TGTGCCAGCAGCTTGGAGGGGGACGGGCTCGTACATGGCTTCACCTTC
CASSLEGDGLVHGFTF
>TRBJ2-1|TRBV7-8|few|.
TGTGCCAGCAGCACCGTCGATGAGCAGTTCTTC
CASSTVDEQFF
>TRBJ1-6|TRBV9|.|.
TGTGCCAGCAGCGCCTCTAACACTGAAGCTTCCCTTGACTTT
CASSASNTEASLDF
>TRBJ2-7|TRBV9|.|.
TGTGCCAGCAGCGTAGTTTCGTCGGACGAGCAGTACTTC
CASSVVSSDEQYF
>TRBJ1-5|TRBV7-9|.|TRBD1
TGTGCCAGCAGCCCCGGGACAGGGGAACACCCAGATACGCATTTT
CASSPGTGEHPDTHF
>TRBJ1-5|TRBV7-9|.|.
TGTGCCAGCAGTGAAGCCTATAGCAATCAGGCCTTGCATTTT
CASSEAYSNQALHF
>TRBJ2-7|TRBV7-8|.|.
TGTGCCAGCAGCTTTTCTCCAGGGGGGACAGCCCTTTCCCAGTACTTC
CASSFSPGGTALSQYF
>TRBJ2-2|TRBV11-3|once|.
TGTGCCAGCAGCTTAGAAGCGACAGACACCGGGGAGCTGTTTTTT
CASSLEATDTGELFF
>TRBJ2-5|TRBV18|many|TRBD2
TGTGCCAGCTCACCCGGGGAGGGTAGTCCCCTCCAAGAGACCCAGTACTTC
CASSPGEGSPLQETQYF
>TRBJ1-6|TRBV12-3/TRBV12-4|once|.
TGTGCCAGCAGTTCGGGACCCCTCGAACCCCTCCACTTT
CASSSGPLEPLHF
>TRBJ2-3|TRBV7-9|few|.
TGTGCCAGCAGCTTAGTGCAGGGAAATAATTCACACCTCTTT
CASSLVQGNNSHLF
>TRBJ2-7|TRBV6-1|.|.
TGTGCCAGCAGTGAAGCGTCCGGGGACACCGGGGAGGACTACGAGCAGTACTTC
CASSEASGDTGEDYEQYF
>TRBJ2-3|TRBV7-8|.|TRBD2
TGTGCCAGCAGCTTGGCGGGGGGGGCCGATACTGAAGCTTTT
CASSLAGGADTEAF
>TRBJ2-3|TRBV7-3|.|TRBD2
TGTGCCAGCAGCTTAGCGGGAGACGCCGTTACACAGTATTTT
CASSLAGDAVTQYF
>TRBJ1-2|TRBV7-8|.|.
TGTGCCAGCAGCTGGGGTGGAGGGCCAAACACTCGCTACACCTTC
CASSWGGGPNTRYTF
>TRBJ2-1|TRBV29-1|.|.
TGCAGCGTTGGGGCCGGCAATGAGCAGTTCTTC
CSVGAGNEQFF
>TRBJ2-5|TRBV9|.|.
TGTGCCAGCAGCGTAGGGGGGGGGCAGGGGTCTGCAGAGACCCAGTACTTC
CASSVGGGQGSAETQYF
>TRBJ1-1|TRBV15|.|.
TGTGCCACCAGCTTAGAGGGCAGCCAAACTGCCGCTTTCTTC
CATSLEGSQTAAFF
>TRBJ2-1|TRBV19|.|.
TGTGCCAGTACCATTTCTGGGGGGTGGGATGAGCAGTTCTTC
CASTISGGWDEQFF